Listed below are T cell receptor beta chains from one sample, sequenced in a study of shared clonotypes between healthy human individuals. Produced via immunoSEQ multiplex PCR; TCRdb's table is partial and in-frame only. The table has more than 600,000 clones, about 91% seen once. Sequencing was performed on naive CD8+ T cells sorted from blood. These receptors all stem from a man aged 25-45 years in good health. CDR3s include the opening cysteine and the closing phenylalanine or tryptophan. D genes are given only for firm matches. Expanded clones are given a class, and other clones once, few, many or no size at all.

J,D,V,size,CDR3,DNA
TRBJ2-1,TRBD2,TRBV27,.,CASSEREVDNEQFF,TGTGCCAGCAGCGAGCGGGAAGTTGACAATGAGCAGTTCTTC
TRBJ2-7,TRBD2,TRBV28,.,CASSLGGRAYEQYF,TGTGCCAGCAGTTTGGGCGGGAGGGCCTACGAGCAGTACTTC
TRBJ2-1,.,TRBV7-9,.,CASSNSRRDEQFF,TGTGCCAGCAGCAATTCACGGAGGGATGAGCAGTTCTTC
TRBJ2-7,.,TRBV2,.,CASCCWEQGNEQYF,TGTGCCAGCTGTTGCTGGGAACAGGGCAACGAGCAGTACTTC
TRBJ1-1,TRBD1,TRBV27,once,CASSPSTGWRAEAFF,TGTGCCAGCAGTCCATCGACAGGGTGGCGGGCTGAAGCTTTCTTT
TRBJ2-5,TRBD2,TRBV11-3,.,CASSPGGGGGETQYF,TGTGCCAGCAGCCCCGGCGGGGGGGGCGGGGAGACCCAGTACTTC
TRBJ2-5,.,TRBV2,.,CANAGRPGSPPKETQYF,TGTGCCAATGCGGGGCGCCCGGGGAGCCCCCCCAAAGAGACCCAGTACTTC
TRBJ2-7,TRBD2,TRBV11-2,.,CASSSAGGPSYEQYF,TGTGCCAGCAGCTCAGCGGGAGGGCCTTCCTACGAGCAGTACTTC
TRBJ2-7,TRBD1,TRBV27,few,CASSPRQGAYEQYF,TGTGCCAGCAGTCCCAGACAGGGTGCGTACGAGCAGTACTTC
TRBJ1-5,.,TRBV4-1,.,CASSQDSSNQPQHF,TGCGCCAGCAGCCAAGATTCTAGCAATCAGCCCCAGCATTTT
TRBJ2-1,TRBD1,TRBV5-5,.,CASSLGPGQGPNEQFF,TGTGCCAGCAGCTTGGGCCCAGGACAGGGACCCAATGAGCAGTTCTTC
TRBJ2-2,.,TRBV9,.,CASSVWEVTGELFF,TGTGCCAGCAGCGTATGGGAGGTCACCGGGGAGCTGTTTTTT
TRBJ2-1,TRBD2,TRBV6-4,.,CASSETRTSLHEQFF,TGTGCCAGCAGTGAGACCCGGACTAGCCTCCATGAGCAGTTCTTC
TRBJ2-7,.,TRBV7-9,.,CASSLNPARLLLEQYF,TGTGCCAGCAGCTTGAATCCAGCCAGGCTTCTCCTCGAGCAGTACTTC
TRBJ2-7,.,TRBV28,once,CASSSQIISYEQYF,TGTGCCAGCAGTTCACAGATAATCTCCTACGAGCAGTACTTC
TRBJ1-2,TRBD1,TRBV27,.,CASSLGTGVGYTF,TGTGCCAGCAGTTTAGGGACAGGGGTTGGCTACACCTTC
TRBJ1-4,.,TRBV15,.,CATSTLATNEKLFF,TGTGCCACCAGCACGCTTGCAACTAATGAAAAACTGTTTTTT
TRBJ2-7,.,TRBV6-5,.,CASRAPGHSYEQYF,TGTGCCAGCAGAGCACCGGGACACTCCTACGAGCAGTACTTC
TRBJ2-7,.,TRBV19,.,CASSINFRGQPYEQYF,TGTGCCAGTAGTATAAATTTCCGCGGGCAACCCTACGAGCAGTACTTC
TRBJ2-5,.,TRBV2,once,CASSADHQETQYF,TGTGCCAGCAGTGCGGACCATCAAGAGACCCAGTACTTC
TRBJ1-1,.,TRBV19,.,CASSIGRGTEAFF,TGTGCCAGTAGTATAGGGCGGGGCACTGAAGCTTTCTTT
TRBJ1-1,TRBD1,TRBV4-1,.,CASSQEWGQGIEAFF,TGCGCCAGCAGCCAAGAATGGGGACAGGGGATTGAAGCTTTCTTT
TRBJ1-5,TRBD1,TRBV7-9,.,CASSATGYSNQPQHF,TGTGCCAGCAGCGCGACAGGGTATAGCAATCAGCCCCAGCATTTT
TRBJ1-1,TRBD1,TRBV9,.,CASSDSGGLNTEAFF,TGTGCCAGCTCCGATTCAGGGGGACTGAACACTGAAGCTTTCTTT
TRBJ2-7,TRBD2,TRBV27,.,CASSSAGTFSYEQYF,TGTGCCAGCAGTTCAGCGGGAACCTTCTCCTACGAGCAGTACTTC
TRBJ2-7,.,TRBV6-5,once,CASRVQGSSYEQYF,TGTGCCAGCAGGGTTCAGGGGTCGTCCTACGAGCAGTACTTC
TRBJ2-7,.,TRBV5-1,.,CASSIGLIYEQYF,TGCGCCAGCAGCATTGGACTGATCTACGAGCAGTACTTC
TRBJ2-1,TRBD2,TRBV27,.,CASSPSGRLGEQFF,TGTGCCAGCAGCCCGAGCGGGAGGCTTGGTGAGCAGTTCTTC
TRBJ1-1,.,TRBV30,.,CAWSGIAGRAEAFF,TGTGCCTGGAGTGGTATCGCAGGGAGGGCTGAAGCTTTCTTT
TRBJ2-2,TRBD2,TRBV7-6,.,CASSLRTSENTGELFF,TGTGCCAGCAGCCTCCGGACTAGCGAGAACACCGGGGAGCTGTTTTTT
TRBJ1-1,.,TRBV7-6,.,CASSLTGSTEAFF,TGTGCCAGCAGCTTAACAGGGAGCACTGAAGCTTTCTTT
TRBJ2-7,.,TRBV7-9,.,CASSPLSLHEQYF,TGTGCCAGCAGCCCTCTATCATTACACGAGCAGTACTTC
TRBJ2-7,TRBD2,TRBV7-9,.,CASSQYSGASYEQYF,TGTGCCAGCAGCCAATACAGCGGGGCTTCCTACGAGCAGTACTTC
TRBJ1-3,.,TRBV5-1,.,CASSEASSGNTIYF,TGCGCCAGCAGCGAGGCGAGCTCTGGAAACACCATATATTTT
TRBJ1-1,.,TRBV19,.,CASSIRSNVGRTEAFF,TGTGCCAGTAGTATAAGGTCGAACGTTGGCCGCACTGAAGCTTTCTTT
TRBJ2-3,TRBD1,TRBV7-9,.,CASSSDRVSADTQYF,TGTGCCAGCAGCTCGGACAGGGTCTCAGCAGATACGCAGTATTTT
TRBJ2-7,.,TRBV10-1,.,CASSESLGSLYEQYF,TGCGCCAGCAGTGAGTCTTTGGGCAGCCTCTACGAGCAGTACTTC
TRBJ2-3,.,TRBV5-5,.,CASSATFHHTDTQYF,TGTGCCAGCAGCGCAACCTTCCACCACACAGATACGCAGTATTTT
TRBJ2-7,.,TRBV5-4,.,CASSSGTSPEQYF,TGTGCCAGCAGTTCCGGGACGTCCCCCGAGCAGTACTTC
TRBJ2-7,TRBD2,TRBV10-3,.,CAISEAGLAGTYEQYF,TGTGCCATCAGTGAGGCGGGACTAGCGGGAACCTACGAGCAGTACTTC
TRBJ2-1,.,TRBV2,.,CASSEPQRAYNEQFF,TGTGCCAGCAGTGAACCCCAGCGGGCCTACAATGAGCAGTTCTTC
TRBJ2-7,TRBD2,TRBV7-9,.,CASSRLAAGEPYEQYF,TGTGCCAGCAGCCGACTAGCGGCGGGAGAACCCTACGAGCAGTACTTC
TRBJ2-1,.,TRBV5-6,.,CASSFFVGVTGNEQFF,TGTGCCAGCAGCTTTTTTGTGGGAGTAACTGGCAATGAGCAGTTCTTC
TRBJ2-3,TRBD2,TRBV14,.,CASSHLGLAGALGDTQYF,TGTGCCAGCAGCCACTTGGGACTAGCGGGAGCTCTCGGAGATACGCAGTATTTT
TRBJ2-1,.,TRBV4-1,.,CASSQETGAPNEQFF,TGCGCCAGCAGCCAAGAAACCGGGGCCCCCAATGAGCAGTTCTTC
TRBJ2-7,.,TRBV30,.,CAWSAARTYEQYF,TGTGCCTGGAGTGCGGCCAGAACCTACGAGCAGTACTTC